This T cell receptor beta chain was sequenced for a study of monozygotic twins with inflammatory bowel disease. The authors ran two nested PCRs of 16 and 9 cycles on TCRalpha and TCRbeta cDNA. For each CDR3 protein, TCRdb gives one entry from its re-call of the 5' RACE reads, without DNA. Reported are roughly 150,000 distinct CDR3 sequences; the ten largest clones contain 0.95% to 1.5%. CDR1 and CDR2 from the germline V gene are MGHDK and SYGVNS. The CDR3 has 15 residues. The specimen was blood. The chain uses TRBV25-1 and TRBJ2-7. This receptor was obtained from a human donor with ulcerative colitis or Crohn's disease, or a healthy co-twin of an affected twin (not recorded which). CDR3 sequence reads: CASSGDSVMSYEQYF.